This note documents a single TCR beta chain sequence. The antigen it binds to is not known. No quality values exist for individual bases; no much larger clone is one base distant. Trimming takes 5 bases off V and 3 bases off J; junction bases not matched to a gene: 13. According to the germline V gene (reference sequence), CDR1 reads LNHDA and CDR2 reads SQIVND. The CDR3 runs 16 residues from the cysteine to the phenylalanine. Only the CDR3 region is kept as DNA, spanning 48 bases read in frame from base 1. This entry belongs to a study of OX40 agonist ivuxolimab in advanced cancers. Notes on the research overall: Ivuxolimab was an agonistic, fully human IgG2 monoclonal antibody directed against OX40 (CD134), a costimulatory receptor. Intravenous ivuxolimab was administered to patients every 2 weeks at six dose levels: 0.01, 0.1, 0.3, 1.5, 3 and 10 mg/kg. Of the 50 to 55 patients in dose escalation, some 19 had hepatocellular carcinoma, some 15 had melanoma, 9 had renal cell carcinoma and 9 had head and neck cancer. The dose-escalation cohort was about 83% male with a mean age of about 60 years, ranging from roughly 20 to 80. Patients were allowed to have had prior anti-PD-1, anti-PD-L1 or anti-CTLA-4 therapy, and around 40% of the dose-escalation patients had previously received checkpoint inhibitors. Three dose-escalation patients achieved partial responses, one with hepatocellular carcinoma and two with cutaneous melanoma. Peripheral TCRbeta sequencing was intended to test whether TCR sequence diversity was altered and clonal T-cell expansion was caused by ivuxolimab. The paper describes the monotherapy dose-escalation part (N of about 52 patients) of the phase I trial of ivuxolimab. Broader findings and caveats from the paper: At doses of 0.1 to 3.0 mg/kg, clonal expansion of both CD4+ and CD8+ blood T cells was observed from baseline to week 6. On average, CD8+ T cells showed more expanded clones than CD4+ T cells after ivuxolimab. Which antigens the clonally expanded peripheral T cells were specific for was not determined. Low levels of normalized T-cell clonal expansion were also shown by some nonresponding patients. In the 0.1-3.0 mg/kg groups, partial responders were among the patients with the lowest normalized peripheral clonal expansion, particularly in CD8+ T cells.

Genomic DNA was extracted from sorted cells for sequencing of the TCRbeta CDR3 region. The immunoSEQ Assay was used for sequencing of TCRbeta CDR3 regions. The immuneACCESS repertoire file appears here via TCRdb, limited to in-frame rearrangements. These files lack a portion of the clones; in checked studies, under half of the deficit traces to unresolved V genes, and the cause of the others is not known. The sample has over 85,000 clones on record, about 91% of them singletons. Jointly, the top ten make up around 0.3% of the sample. Patients with autoimmune disease history or receiving systemic immunosuppression were excluded from the trial. Peripheral blood for TCR sequencing was collected from all dose cohorts at baseline, on cycle 4 day 1, and on cycle 7 day 1. Samples were obtained from an open-label, multicenter, first-in-human phase I dose-escalation trial of ivuxolimab. Adults with locally advanced or metastatic melanoma, renal cell, hepatocellular, or head and neck squamous cell carcinoma were enrolled in the trial. Before TCR sequencing, CD4+ T cells and CD8+ T cells from peripheral blood were sorted into separate populations.

The rearrangement combines TRBV19 with TRBJ2-7, and 7 junction bases match TRBD1. Sequences were derived from CD4+ or CD8+ T cells sorted from blood, sampled in a trial of the OX40 agonist ivuxolimab. The sequence came from an adult with an advanced solid tumor such as melanoma, head and neck, liver or kidney cancer. The DNA sequence is given as TGTGCCAGTAGTGCAGACAGGGCAAAGTTGGACTACGAGCAGTACTTC. It translates to CASSADRAKLDYEQYF.